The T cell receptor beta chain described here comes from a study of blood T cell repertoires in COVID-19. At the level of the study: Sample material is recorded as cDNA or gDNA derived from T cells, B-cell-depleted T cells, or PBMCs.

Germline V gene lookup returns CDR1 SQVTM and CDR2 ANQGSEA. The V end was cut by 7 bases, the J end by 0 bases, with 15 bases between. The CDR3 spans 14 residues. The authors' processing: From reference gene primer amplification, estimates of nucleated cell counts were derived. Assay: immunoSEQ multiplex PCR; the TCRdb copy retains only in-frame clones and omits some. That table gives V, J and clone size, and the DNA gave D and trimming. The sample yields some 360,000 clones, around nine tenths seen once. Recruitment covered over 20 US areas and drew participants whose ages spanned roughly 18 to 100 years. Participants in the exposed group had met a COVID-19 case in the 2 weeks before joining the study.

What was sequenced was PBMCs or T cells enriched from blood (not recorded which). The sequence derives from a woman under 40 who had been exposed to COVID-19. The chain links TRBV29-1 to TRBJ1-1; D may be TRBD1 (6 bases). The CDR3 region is CSAGPGQLNTEAFF. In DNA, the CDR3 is TGCAGCGCCGGCCCGGGACAATTGAACACTGAAGCTTTCTTT.